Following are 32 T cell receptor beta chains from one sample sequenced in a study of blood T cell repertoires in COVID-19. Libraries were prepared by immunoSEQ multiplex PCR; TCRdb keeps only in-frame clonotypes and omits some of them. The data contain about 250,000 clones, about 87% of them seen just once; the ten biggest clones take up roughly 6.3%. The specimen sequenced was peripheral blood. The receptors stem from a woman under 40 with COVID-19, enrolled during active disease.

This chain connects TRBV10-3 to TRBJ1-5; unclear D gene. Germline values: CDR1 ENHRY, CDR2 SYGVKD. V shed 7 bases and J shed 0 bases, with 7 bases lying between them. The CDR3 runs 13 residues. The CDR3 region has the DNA TGTGCCATCATCCAGGCTAGCAATCAGCCCCAGCATTTT. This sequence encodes CAIIQASNQPQHF.

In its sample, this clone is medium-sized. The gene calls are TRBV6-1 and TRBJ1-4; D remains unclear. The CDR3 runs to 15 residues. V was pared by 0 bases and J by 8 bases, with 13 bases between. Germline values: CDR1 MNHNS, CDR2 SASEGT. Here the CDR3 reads CASSEASGSGEKLFF. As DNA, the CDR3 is TGTGCCAGCAGTGAAGCTTCGGGGAGTGGCGAAAAACTGTTTTTT.

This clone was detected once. The CDR3 loop reads CASSPGVGSGSTDTQYF. DNA for the CDR3: TGTGCCAGCAGCCCAGGTGTGGGTAGCGGGAGCACAGATACGCAGTATTTT. The V and J genes are TRBV7-9 and TRBJ2-3, with 7 bases identical to TRBD2. The V gene's germline CDR1 is SEHNR and CDR2 FQNEAQ (reference sequence). Germline trimming cut 5 bases from V and 0 bases from J; bases unmatched to any gene: 11. The CDR3 loop spans 17 amino acids. Full variable domain (rest looked up from reference TRBV7-9 and TRBJ2-3): DTGVSQNPRHKITKRGQNVTFRCDPISEHNRLYWYRQTLGQGPEFLTYFQNEAQLEKSRLLSDRFSAERPKGSFSTLEIQRTEQGDSAMYLCASSPGVGSGSTDTQYFGPGTRLTVL.

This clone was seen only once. In DNA form, the CDR3 reads TGTGCCTGGGGTCCACAGGGACAGACGGGCTACACCTTC. Its protein product is CAWGPQGQTGYTF. The rearrangement links TRBV30 to TRBJ1-2; TRBD1 matches 7 bases. Germline V gives CDR1 GTSNPN, CDR2 SVGIG (reference sequence). This CDR3 region has 13 residues. J was trimmed by 8 bases and V by 5 bases; bases with no gene match: 11.

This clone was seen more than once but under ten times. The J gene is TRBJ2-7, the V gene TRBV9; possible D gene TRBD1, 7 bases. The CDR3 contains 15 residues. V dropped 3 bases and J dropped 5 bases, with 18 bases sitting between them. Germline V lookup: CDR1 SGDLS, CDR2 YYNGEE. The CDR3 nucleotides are TGTGCCAGCAGCGCGGGTTGGAGGGGGCTCCACGAGCAGTACTTC. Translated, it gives CASSAGWRGLHEQYF. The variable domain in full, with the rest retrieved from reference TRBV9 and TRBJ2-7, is DSGVTQTPKHLITATGQRVTLRCSPRSGDLSVYWYQQSLDQGLQFLIQYYNGEERAKGNILERFSAQQFPDLHSELNLSSLELGDSALYFCASSAGWRGLHEQYFGPGTRLTVT.

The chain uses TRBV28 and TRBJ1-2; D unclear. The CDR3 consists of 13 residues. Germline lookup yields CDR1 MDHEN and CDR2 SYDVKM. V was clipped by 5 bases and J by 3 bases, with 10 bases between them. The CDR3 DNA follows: TGTGCCAGCAGTGGCAGAATTGACTATGGCTACACCTTC. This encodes CASSGRIDYGYTF.

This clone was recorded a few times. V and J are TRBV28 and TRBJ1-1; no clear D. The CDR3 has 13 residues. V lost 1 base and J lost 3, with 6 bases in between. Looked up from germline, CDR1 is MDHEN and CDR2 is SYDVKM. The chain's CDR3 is CASSLSGYTEAFF. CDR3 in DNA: TGTGCCAGCAGTTTATCGGGATACACTGAAGCTTTCTTT.

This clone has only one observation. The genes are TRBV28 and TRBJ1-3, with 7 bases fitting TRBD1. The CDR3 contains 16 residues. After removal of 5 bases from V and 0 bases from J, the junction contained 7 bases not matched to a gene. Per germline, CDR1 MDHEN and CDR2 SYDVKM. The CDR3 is CASSIPGQFSGNTIYF. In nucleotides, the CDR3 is TGTGCCAGCAGTATTCCGGGACAGTTCTCTGGAAACACCATATATTTT.

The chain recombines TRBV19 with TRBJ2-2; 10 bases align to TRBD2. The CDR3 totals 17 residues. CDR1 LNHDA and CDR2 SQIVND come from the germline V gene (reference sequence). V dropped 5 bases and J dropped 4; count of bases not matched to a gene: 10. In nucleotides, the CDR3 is TGTGCCAGTAGTCCTCAACCGGGACTAGCGTCCACCGGGGAGCTGTTTTTT. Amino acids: CASSPQPGLASTGELFF.

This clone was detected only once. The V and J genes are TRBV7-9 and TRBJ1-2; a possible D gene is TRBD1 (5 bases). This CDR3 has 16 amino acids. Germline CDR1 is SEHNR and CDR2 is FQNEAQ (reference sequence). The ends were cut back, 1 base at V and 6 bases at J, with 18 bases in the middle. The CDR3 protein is CASSLVGVGRNNGYTF. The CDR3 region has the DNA TGTGCCAGCAGCTTAGTAGGGGTCGGAAGGAATAATGGCTACACCTTC.

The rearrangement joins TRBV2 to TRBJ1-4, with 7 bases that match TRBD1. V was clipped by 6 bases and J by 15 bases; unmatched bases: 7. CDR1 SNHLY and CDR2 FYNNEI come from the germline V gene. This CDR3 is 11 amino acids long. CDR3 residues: CASRLTGLMFF. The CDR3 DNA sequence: TGTGCCAGCAGGTTGACAGGGCTAATGTTTTTT.

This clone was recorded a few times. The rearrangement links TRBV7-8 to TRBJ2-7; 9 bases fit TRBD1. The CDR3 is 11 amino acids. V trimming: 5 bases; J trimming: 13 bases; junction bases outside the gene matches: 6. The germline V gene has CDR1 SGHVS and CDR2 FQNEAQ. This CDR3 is CASSPGTGFYV. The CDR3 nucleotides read TGTGCCAGCAGCCCCGGGACAGGGTTCTACGTC.

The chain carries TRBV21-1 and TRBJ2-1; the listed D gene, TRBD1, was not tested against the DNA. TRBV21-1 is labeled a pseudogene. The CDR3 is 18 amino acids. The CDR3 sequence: CASSKAPGQGKTYNEQFF. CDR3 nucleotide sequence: TGTGCCAGCAGCAAAGCCCCGGGACAGGGGAAGACCTACAATGAGCAGTTCTTC.

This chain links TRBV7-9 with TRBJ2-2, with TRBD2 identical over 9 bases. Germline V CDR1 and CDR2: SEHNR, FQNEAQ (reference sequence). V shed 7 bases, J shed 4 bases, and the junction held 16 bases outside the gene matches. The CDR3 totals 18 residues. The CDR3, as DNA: TGTGCCAGCACCCGGATAGCGGGGGACGCCCGGGGCACCGGGGAGCTGTTTTTT. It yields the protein CASTRIAGDARGTGELFF.

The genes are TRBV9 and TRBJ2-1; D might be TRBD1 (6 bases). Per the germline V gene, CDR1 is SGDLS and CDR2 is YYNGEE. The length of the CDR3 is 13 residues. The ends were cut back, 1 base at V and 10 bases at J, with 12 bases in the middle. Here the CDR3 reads CASSVWDTEEQFF. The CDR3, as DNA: TGTGCCAGCAGCGTATGGGACACCGAGGAGCAGTTCTTC.

The CDR3 sequence is CASSQDISTDTQYF. The CDR3 nucleotides read TGTGCCAGCAGCCAAGATATCAGCACAGATACGCAGTATTTT. The chain couples TRBV4-2 to TRBJ2-3; no clear D. CDR1 and CDR2 from the germline V gene are LGHNA and YNFKEQ. The CDR3 runs 14 residues. V lost 0 bases to trimming and J lost 0 bases, with 4 bases between them.

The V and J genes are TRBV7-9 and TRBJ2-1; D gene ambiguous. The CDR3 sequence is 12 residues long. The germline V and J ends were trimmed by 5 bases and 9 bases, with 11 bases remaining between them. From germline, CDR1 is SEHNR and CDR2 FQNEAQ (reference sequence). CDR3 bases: TGTGCCAGCAGCCCCCGGCCGGGTGAGCAGTTCTTC. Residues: CASSPRPGEQFF. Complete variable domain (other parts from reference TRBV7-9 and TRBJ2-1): DTGVSQNPRHKITKRGQNVTFRCDPISEHNRLYWYRQTLGQGPEFLTYFQNEAQLEKSRLLSDRFSAERPKGSFSTLEIQRTEQGDSAMYLCASSPRPGEQFFGPGTRLTVL.

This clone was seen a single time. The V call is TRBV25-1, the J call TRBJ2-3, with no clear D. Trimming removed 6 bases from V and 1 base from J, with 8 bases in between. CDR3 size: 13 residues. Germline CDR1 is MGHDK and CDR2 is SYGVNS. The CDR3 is CASSQSRTDTQYF. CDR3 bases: TGTGCCAGCAGCCAGTCACGCACAGATACGCAGTATTTT.

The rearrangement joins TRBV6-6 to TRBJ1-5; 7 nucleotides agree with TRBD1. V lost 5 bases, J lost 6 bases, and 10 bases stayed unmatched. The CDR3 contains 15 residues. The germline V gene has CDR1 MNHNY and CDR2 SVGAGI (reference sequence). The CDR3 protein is CASSTPTGQSQPQHF. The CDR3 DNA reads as TGTGCCAGCAGTACCCCGACAGGGCAGAGTCAGCCCCAGCATTTT.

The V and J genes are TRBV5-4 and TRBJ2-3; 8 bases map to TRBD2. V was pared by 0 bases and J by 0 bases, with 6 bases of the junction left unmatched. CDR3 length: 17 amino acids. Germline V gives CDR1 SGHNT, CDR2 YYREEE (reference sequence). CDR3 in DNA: TGTGCCAGCAGCTTGGGACTTAGCGGGGTTAGCACAGATACGCAGTATTTT. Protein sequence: CASSLGLSGVSTDTQYF.

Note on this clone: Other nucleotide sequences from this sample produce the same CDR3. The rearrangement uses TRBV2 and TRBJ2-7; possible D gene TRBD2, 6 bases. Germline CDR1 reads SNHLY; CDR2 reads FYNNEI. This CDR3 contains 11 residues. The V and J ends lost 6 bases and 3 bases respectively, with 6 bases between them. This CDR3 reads CASSGGYEQYF. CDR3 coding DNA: TGTGCCAGCAGCGGGGGCTACGAGCAGTACTTC. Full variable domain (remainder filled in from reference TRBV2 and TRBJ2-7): EPEVTQTPSHQVTQMGQEVILRCVPISNHLYFYWYRQILGQKVEFLVSFYNNEISEKSEIFDDQFSVERPDGSNFTLKIRSTKLEDSAMYFCASSGGYEQYFGPGTRLTVT.

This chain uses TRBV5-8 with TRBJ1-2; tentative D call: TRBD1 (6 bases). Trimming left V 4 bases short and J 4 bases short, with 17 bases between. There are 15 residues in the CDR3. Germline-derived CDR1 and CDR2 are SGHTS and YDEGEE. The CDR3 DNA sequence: TGTGCCAGCAGCCCAGGACAGCGACTTGCCTATGGCTACACCTTC. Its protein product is CASSPGQRLAYGYTF.

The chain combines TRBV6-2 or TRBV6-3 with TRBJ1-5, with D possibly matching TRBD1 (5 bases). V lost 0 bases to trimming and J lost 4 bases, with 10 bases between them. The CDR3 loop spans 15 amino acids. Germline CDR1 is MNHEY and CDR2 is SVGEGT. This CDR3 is CASSYSSGLNQPQHF. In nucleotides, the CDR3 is TGTGCCAGCAGTTACTCGTCAGGGTTGAATCAGCCCCAGCATTTT.

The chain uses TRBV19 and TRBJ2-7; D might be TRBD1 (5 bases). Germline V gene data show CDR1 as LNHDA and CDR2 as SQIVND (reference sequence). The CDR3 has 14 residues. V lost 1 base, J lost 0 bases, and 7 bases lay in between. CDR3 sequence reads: CASSIGGNSYEQYF. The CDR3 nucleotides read TGTGCCAGTAGTATAGGGGGCAACTCCTACGAGCAGTACTTC.

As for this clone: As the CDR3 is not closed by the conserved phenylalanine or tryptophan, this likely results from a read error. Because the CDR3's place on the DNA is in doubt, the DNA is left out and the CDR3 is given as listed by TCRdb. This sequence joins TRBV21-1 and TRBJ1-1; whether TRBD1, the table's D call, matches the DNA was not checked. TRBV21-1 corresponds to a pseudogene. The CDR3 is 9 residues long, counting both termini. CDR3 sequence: CASSTRQSR.

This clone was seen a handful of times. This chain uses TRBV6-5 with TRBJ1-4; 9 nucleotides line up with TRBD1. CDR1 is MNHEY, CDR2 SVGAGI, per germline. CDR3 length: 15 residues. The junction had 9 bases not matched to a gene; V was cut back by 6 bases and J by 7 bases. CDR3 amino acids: CASRQQTGGFEKLFF. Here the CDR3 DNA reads TGTGCCAGCAGACAGCAAACAGGGGGCTTTGAAAAACTGTTTTTT.

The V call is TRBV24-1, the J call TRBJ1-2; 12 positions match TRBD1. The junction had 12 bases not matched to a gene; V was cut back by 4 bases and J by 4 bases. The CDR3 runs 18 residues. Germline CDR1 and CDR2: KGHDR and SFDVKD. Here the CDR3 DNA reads TGTGCCACCAGTGACCTCCACCGGGACAGGGGGCTGGGCTATGGCTACACCTTC. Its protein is CATSDLHRDRGLGYGYTF.

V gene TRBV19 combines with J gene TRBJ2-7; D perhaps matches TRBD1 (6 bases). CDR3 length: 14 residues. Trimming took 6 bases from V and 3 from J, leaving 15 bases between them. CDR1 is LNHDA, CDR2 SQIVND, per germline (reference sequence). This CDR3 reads CASSQMGAFYEQYF. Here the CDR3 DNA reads TGTGCCAGTAGCCAAATGGGGGCGTTCTACGAGCAGTACTTC.

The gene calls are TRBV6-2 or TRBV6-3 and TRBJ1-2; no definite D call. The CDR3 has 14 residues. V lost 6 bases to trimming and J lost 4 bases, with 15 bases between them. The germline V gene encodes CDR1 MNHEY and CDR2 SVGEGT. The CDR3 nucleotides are TGTGCCAGCAGCCCAGACGGGGTTGGCTATGGCTACACCTTC. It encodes CASSPDGVGYGYTF.

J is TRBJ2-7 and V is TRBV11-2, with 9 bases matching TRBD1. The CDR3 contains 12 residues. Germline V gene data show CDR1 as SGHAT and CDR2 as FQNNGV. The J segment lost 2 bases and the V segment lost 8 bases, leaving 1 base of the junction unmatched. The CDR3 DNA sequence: TGTGCCAGCGGACAGGGGCCCTACGAGCAGTACTTC. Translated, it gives CASGQGPYEQYF. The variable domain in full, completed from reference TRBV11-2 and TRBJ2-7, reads EAGVAQSPRYKIIEKRQSVAFWCNPISGHATLYWYQQILGQGPKLLIQFQNNGVVDDSQLPKDRFSAERLKGVDSTLKIQPAKLEDSAVYLCASGQGPYEQYFGPGTRLTVT.

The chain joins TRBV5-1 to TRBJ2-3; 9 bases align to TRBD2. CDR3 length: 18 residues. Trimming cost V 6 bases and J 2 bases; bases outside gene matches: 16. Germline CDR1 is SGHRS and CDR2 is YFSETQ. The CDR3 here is CASKVFAGGPVITDTQYF. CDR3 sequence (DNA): TGCGCCAGCAAAGTGTTCGCGGGAGGGCCGGTTATCACAGATACGCAGTATTTT.

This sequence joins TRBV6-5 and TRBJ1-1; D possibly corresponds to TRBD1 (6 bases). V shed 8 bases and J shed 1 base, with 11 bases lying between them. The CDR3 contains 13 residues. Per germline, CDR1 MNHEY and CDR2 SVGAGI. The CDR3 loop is CASARGANTEAFF. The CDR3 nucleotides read TGTGCCAGCGCCAGGGGTGCGAACACTGAAGCTTTCTTT.